A single TCR beta chain is shown here with its context. As handled by the study authors: Reference gene primer amplification yielded estimated nucleated cell counts. The data were produced by immunoSEQ multiplex PCR, yet TCRdb's version contains in-frame clones alone and is incomplete. V and J calls and clone size are copied from that table; D and trimming were computed from the DNA. The sample holds approximately 180,000 clones, roughly 89% seen once. This specimen comes from a study of blood T cell repertoires in COVID-19. Study-level information: The study drew acute and convalescent COVID-19 samples from the United States, Italy and Spain.

This CDR3 is 15 amino acids long. Looked up from germline, CDR1 is MDHEN and CDR2 is SYDVKM. With 10 bases clipped from V and 0 bases from J, the junction kept 5 bases outside the gene matches. Adults between roughly 18 and 89 years of age took part from more than 20 US areas. Clinical history as reported by participants underpinned cohort assignment. This TCR was sampled from a woman aged 40 to 50 with acute COVID-19. The rearrangement joins TRBV28 to TRBJ1-6; 8 positions agree with TRBD1. The specimen sequenced was PBMCs or T cells enriched from blood (not recorded which). The CDR3 region has the DNA TGTGCCATCCAGGGGGCCAGCTCCTATAATTCACCCCTCCACTTT. It specifies CAIQGASSYNSPLHF.